Listed below are T cell receptor beta chains from one sample, sequenced in a study of OX40 agonist ivuxolimab in advanced cancers. The table came from immunoSEQ multiplex PCR; TCRdb's copy has only in-frame clones and leaves some out. The sample holds about 76,000 clones, approximately 80% seen once. This specimen was CD4+ or CD8+ T cells sorted from blood, taken in a trial of the OX40 agonist ivuxolimab. The receptors originated from an adult with an advanced solid tumor such as melanoma, head and neck, liver or kidney cancer. The CDR3 runs from the conserved cysteine through the conserved F or W. The order of the fields is V gene, clone size, D gene, J gene, CDR3 DNA, CDR3 protein. A D gene is named only where the DNA matches it firmly. The size of a clone is reported for some rows only, either as once, few or many, or as a class for expanded clones.

>TRBV4-3|.|.|TRBJ2-5
TGCGCCAGCAGCCAAGGTCGGGCAGGGTTCTGGGAGACCCAGTACTTC
CASSQGRAGFWETQYF
>TRBV7-2|.|.|TRBJ1-5
TGTGCCAGCAGCCTCTTGACAGGTTTTCAGCAGCCCCAGCATTTT
CASSLLTGFQQPQHF
>TRBV28|.|TRBD2|TRBJ2-5
TGTGCCAGCAGTTCACTAGCGGGGGGGGGCGAGACCCAGTACTTC
CASSSLAGGGETQYF
>TRBV5-6|.|.|TRBJ2-7
TGTGCCAGCAGCTTGTTCCACGAGCAGTACTTC
CASSLFHEQYF
>TRBV27|.|.|TRBJ2-5
TGTGCCAGCAGTTTAAGGGGGGTGGGGGGCTCAAAGAAGGAGACCCAGTACTTC
CASSLRGVGGSKKETQYF
>TRBV11-2|.|TRBD2|TRBJ2-7
TGTGCCAGCAGCTTAGAGGGCGGGGGGGCGAAGTCCTACGAGCAGTACTTC
CASSLEGGGAKSYEQYF
>TRBV30|.|.|TRBJ1-2
TGTGCCTGGAGTGTGGGGACCAACTATGGCTACACCTTC
CAWSVGTNYGYTF
>TRBV15|.|TRBD2|TRBJ2-1
TGTGCCACCAGCAGAGATAGAATAGCGGGATATTACAATGAGCAGTTCTTC
CATSRDRIAGYYNEQFF
>TRBV5-1|.|.|TRBJ2-7
TGCGCCAGCAGCCAAGGGGGGGCGAACTCCGAGCAGTACTTC
CASSQGGANSEQYF
>TRBV27|once|.|TRBJ2-2
TGTGCCAGCAGTTTACGGGCTGCGAACACCGGGGAGCTGTTTTTT
CASSLRAANTGELFF
>TRBV19|.|.|TRBJ2-3
TGTGCCAGTAGTAGGCTAGGCGCGGTAGATACGCAGTATTTT
CASSRLGAVDTQYF
>TRBV5-1|.|TRBD1|TRBJ1-1
TGCGCCAGCAGCCGAGGACAGGGTCCATCCATGAACACTGAAGCTTTCTTT
CASSRGQGPSMNTEAFF
>TRBV5-1|.|.|TRBJ1-1
TGCGCCAGCAGCTTGGCAGGGGTCACTGAAGCTTTCTTT
CASSLAGVTEAFF
>TRBV20-1|once|.|TRBJ1-1
TGCAGTGCCAGGGAGGGACCTGAAGCTTTCTTT
CSAREGPEAFF
>TRBV29-1|.|.|TRBJ2-5
TGCAGCGTTGCGGAGGGGTCACAGCAAGAGACCCAGTACTTC
CSVAEGSQQETQYF
>TRBV7-3|.|TRBD2|TRBJ2-3
TGTGCCAGCAGCGGTAGCGGGTACACAGATACGCAGTATTTT
CASSGSGYTDTQYF
>TRBV23-1|.|TRBD1|TRBJ2-7
TGCGCCAGCAGTCGCACTGGGACAGGGTCCTACGAGCAGTACTTC
CASSRTGTGSYEQYF
>TRBV7-9|.|.|TRBJ2-5
TGTGCCAGCTCTCTTACTGCCGGGGGAAACCAAGAGACCCAGTACTTC
CASSLTAGGNQETQYF